These 29 T cell receptor beta chains share one sample of origin, sequenced in a study of early T cells in non-severe SARS-CoV-2 infection. Each CDR3 protein gets one entry after TCRdb re-called the 5' RACE reads with MiXCR. The sample yields 97,000 or so distinct CDR3 sequences, less than 15% seen once. The material sequenced was whole blood. The receptors were sampled from an adult who was a healthcare worker with PCR-confirmed SARS-CoV-2 infection or an uninfected control (not recorded which).

The chain employs TRBV7-9 and TRBJ2-5; possibly TRBD1 for D (5 bases). The CDR3 length is 16 residues. CDR1 SEHNR and CDR2 FQNEAQ come from the germline V gene (reference sequence). V shed 2 bases and J shed 5 bases, with 18 bases lying between them. CDR3 in amino acids: CASSLWSGRAKETQYF. CDR3 DNA sequence: TGTGCCAGCAGCTTATGGTCGGGCAGGGCTAAGGAGACCCAGTACTTC.

The chain links TRBV5-1 to TRBJ2-5, with 10 bases fitting TRBD2. Germline V CDR1 and CDR2: SGHRS, YFSETQ. CDR3 length: 15 residues. The V segment lost 2 bases and the J segment 5 bases; nucleotides outside the gene matches: 6. In DNA, the CDR3 is TGCGCCAGCAGCTTAGGGACTAGCGCCCTTGAGACCCAGTACTTC. Translation: CASSLGTSALETQYF.

The chain links TRBV20-1 to TRBJ1-5; 7 positions match TRBD1. The CDR3 has 14 amino acids. Germline trimming cut 7 bases from V and 6 bases from J; bases unmatched to any gene: 12. The germline V gene encodes CDR1 DFQATT and CDR2 SNEGSKA (reference sequence). CDR3 region: CSVSRGQGTQPQHF. For the CDR3, the DNA is TGCAGTGTCTCGAGGGGGCAGGGGACTCAGCCCCAGCATTTT.

This clonotype showed up many times. In DNA form, the CDR3 reads TGTGCCAGCAGCCCGTTAGCGGGAGATTACAATGAGCAGTTCTTC. Protein sequence: CASSPLAGDYNEQFF. The chain recombines TRBV9 with TRBJ2-1; 9 bases fit TRBD2. The CDR3 sequence is 15 residues long. Germline lookup yields CDR1 SGDLS and CDR2 YYNGEE. Trimming at V came to 4 bases and at J to 4 bases, leaving 6 bases not matched to a gene.

The chain carries TRBV6-6 and TRBJ2-2; D perhaps matches TRBD2 (7 bases). This CDR3 spans 15 amino acids. V lost 0 bases, J lost 4 bases, and 9 bases lay in between. The germline gives CDR1 MNHNY, CDR2 SVGAGI (reference sequence). Here the CDR3 DNA reads TGTGCCAGCAGTTACTCGGGAGGGGGCACCGGGGAGCTGTTTTTT. This encodes CASSYSGGGTGELFF.

This clonotype was detected ten times or more. The chain is built from TRBV20-1 and TRBJ2-1; tentative D call: TRBD2 (7 bases). Germline-derived CDR1 and CDR2 are DFQATT and SNEGSKA (reference sequence). The V and J ends lost 5 bases and 0 bases respectively, with 11 bases between them. The CDR3 length is 14 residues. The CDR3 protein is CSAEGGYSYNEQFF. CDR3 DNA: TGCAGTGCTGAGGGGGGGTACTCCTACAATGAGCAGTTCTTC.

This sequence joins TRBV6-4 and TRBJ2-2; weak D call: TRBD2 (5 bases). This CDR3 is built from 13 residues. The germline V and J ends were trimmed by 6 bases and 5 bases, with 10 bases remaining between them. Looked up from germline, CDR1 is MRHNA and CDR2 is SNTAGT. This chain's CDR3 is CASSPAGTGELFF. In DNA, the CDR3 is TGTGCCAGCAGCCCCGCGGGTACCGGGGAGCTGTTTTTT.

This clonotype has just a few counts. The CDR3 nucleotides read TGTGCCAGCAGCGTATTCAGGAGCACAGATACGCAGTATTTT. This encodes CASSVFRSTDTQYF. The chain uses TRBV9 and TRBJ2-3; D remains ambiguous. Per the germline V gene, CDR1 is SGDLS and CDR2 is YYNGEE. With 1 base removed from V and 0 bases from J, the gap between germline ends came to 6 bases. This CDR3 is built from 14 residues.

Ten or more counts support this clonotype. This chain links TRBV5-1 with TRBJ2-6; TRBD2 agrees at 8 bases. The CDR3 loop spans 18 amino acids. V trimming: 0 bases; J trimming: 4 bases; junction bases outside the gene matches: 9. Per germline, CDR1 SGHRS and CDR2 YFSETQ. CDR3 nucleotide sequence: TGCGCCAGCAGCTTGGATCCGGGAGGGCTTACGGGGGCCAACGTCCTGACTTTC. Translated: CASSLDPGGLTGANVLTF.

This clonotype was counted between two and nine times. The J gene is TRBJ1-1, the V gene TRBV5-6; no reliable D call. V dropped 4 bases and J dropped 5 bases, with 15 bases sitting between them. The CDR3 has 14 residues. CDR1 and CDR2 from the germline V gene are SGHDT and YYEEEE. As DNA, the CDR3 is TGTGCCAGCAGCATTCTGGGTACGAGGACTGAAGCTTTCTTT. Its protein is CASSILGTRTEAFF.

There are many counts of this clonotype. The chain carries TRBV10-3 and TRBJ1-6; no definite D call. The CDR3 has 11 amino acids. Germline V gene sequence: CDR1 ENHRY, CDR2 SYGVKD. The ends were cut back, 6 bases at V and 14 bases at J, with 11 bases in the middle. The chain's CDR3 is CAIRGRSTLHF. The CDR3 coding sequence is TGTGCCATCAGGGGCAGGAGTACCCTCCACTTT.

The J gene is TRBJ2-3, the V gene TRBV6-2 or TRBV6-3; 10 positions match TRBD2. V was clipped by 6 bases and J by 3 bases; unmatched bases: 6. Germline V CDR1 and CDR2: MNHEY, SVGEGT. The CDR3 is made up of 15 amino acids. The CDR3, as DNA: TGTGCCAGCAGGATGCTAGCGGGAGCAACAGATACGCAGTATTTT. Translated, it gives CASRMLAGATDTQYF.

This clonotype showed up many times. The chain combines TRBV7-9 with TRBJ1-4, with a tentative D call TRBD1 (5 bases). CDR3 size: 13 residues. Germline CDR1 and CDR2: SEHNR and FQNEAQ (reference sequence). V dropped 5 bases and J dropped 8 bases, with 12 bases sitting between them. CDR3 coding DNA: TGTGCCAGCAGCCAGACAGATACGGAAAAACTGTTTTTT. It yields the protein CASSQTDTEKLFF.

This clonotype was detected only a few times. The chain recombines TRBV24-1 with TRBJ2-1; weak D call: TRBD2 (6 bases). The CDR3 sequence is 14 residues long. Germline CDR1 and CDR2: KGHDR and SFDVKD. V was shortened by 5 bases and J by 0 bases, with 7 bases between the two germline ends. The CDR3 sequence: CATSVGGSYNEQFF. The CDR3 nucleotides are TGTGCCACCAGTGTGGGGGGCTCCTACAATGAGCAGTTCTTC.

This clonotype was observed a few times. The chain has TRBV27 and TRBJ2-7; TRBD2 matches 7 bases. The germline CDR1 and CDR2 sequences are MNHEY and SMNVEV (reference sequence). The CDR3 sequence is 13 residues long. With V trimmed by 1 base and J by 6 bases, 3 bases remained unmatched. As DNA, the CDR3 is TGTGCCAGCAGTTTATATGGGGAGGGCGAGCAGTACTTC. It translates to CASSLYGEGEQYF.

This clonotype was seen repeatedly, ten times or more. The chain has TRBV7-9 and TRBJ2-3; D is perhaps TRBD1 (6 bases). From germline, CDR1 is SEHNR and CDR2 FQNEAQ (reference sequence). V lost 4 bases to trimming and J lost 8 bases, with 19 bases between them. The CDR3 sequence is 15 residues long. This CDR3 reads CASSWARGWSATQYF. CDR3 bases: TGTGCCAGCAGCTGGGCCAGGGGATGGTCGGCTACGCAGTATTTT.

Notes on this clonotype: The germline gene is not matched at one end of the junction; a read error may be the cause. This chain uses TRBV7-2 with TRBJ2-7; a weak D match, TRBD2 (5 bases). The V gene's germline CDR1 is SGHTA and CDR2 FQGNSA. This CDR3 comprises 13 residues. The CDR3 here is CVSSLSVRDEQYF. For the CDR3, the DNA is TGTGTCAGCAGCTTGTCAGTACGGGATGAGCAGTACTTC.

In this sample, this clonotype turned up a few times. The V call is TRBV6-2 or TRBV6-3, the J call TRBJ2-3; TRBD1 matches 10 bases. The CDR3 covers 17 residues. V was pared by 2 bases and J by 2 bases, with 7 bases of the junction left unmatched. The germline V gene encodes CDR1 MNHEY and CDR2 SVGEGT. CDR3 in amino acids: CASSYETGGWDTDTQYF. The CDR3 DNA sequence: TGTGCCAGCAGTTACGAGACAGGGGGCTGGGACACAGATACGCAGTATTTT.

This clonotype was observed a few times. An end of the junction differs from the germline gene, which may be a read error. The chain joins TRBV7-2 to TRBJ2-3, with D perhaps being TRBD1 or TRBD2 (5 bases each). CDR3 length equals 13 residues. The germline V gene has CDR1 SGHTA and CDR2 FQGNSA. The CDR3 loop is CVSSLRGADTQYF. The CDR3 nucleotides read TGTGTCAGCAGCTTACGAGGGGCAGATACGCAGTATTTT.

There are many counts of this clonotype. The rearrangement uses TRBV30 and TRBJ2-7; D remains ambiguous. The CDR3 runs to 13 residues. Per the germline V gene, CDR1 is GTSNPN and CDR2 is SVGIG (reference sequence). Trimming took 8 bases from V and 4 from J, leaving 18 bases between them. As DNA, the CDR3 is TGTGCCCTGACCGTAAGTTCCCCTTACGAGCAGTACTTC. Translated, it gives CALTVSSPYEQYF.

This clonotype was counted a few times. This rearrangement joins TRBV20-1 to TRBJ1-5; D unclear. Trimming cost V 2 bases and J 0 bases, with 14 bases left between them. The CDR3 runs 16 residues. In germline, CDR1 is DFQATT, CDR2 SNEGSKA (reference sequence). CDR3 sequence (DNA): TGCAGTGCTAGAATGCTAGGCAGCCTTAGCAATCAGCCCCAGCATTTT. Translation: CSARMLGSLSNQPQHF.

The gene calls are TRBV11-2 and TRBJ2-1, with D possibly being TRBD2 (5 bases). Germline V CDR1 and CDR2: SGHAT, FQNNGV. V lost 5 bases and J 9 bases, leaving 20 bases between the germline ends. The CDR3 has 15 amino acids. CDR3: CASSPRGRGIGEQFF. CDR3 sequence (DNA): TGTGCCAGCAGCCCAAGAGGGCGAGGCATTGGTGAGCAGTTCTTC.

The rearrangement links TRBV4-1 to TRBJ2-3, with 7 bases identical to TRBD2. Germline CDR1 is MGHRA and CDR2 is YSYEKL. The CDR3 contains 16 residues. V trimming: 1 base; J trimming: 1 base; junction bases outside the gene matches: 5. CDR3 DNA: TGCGCCAGCAGCCAAGTCTCCCTAGCGGGCACAGATACGCAGTATTTT. It translates to CASSQVSLAGTDTQYF.

The J gene is TRBJ1-4, the V gene TRBV14; perhaps TRBD1 as D (5 bases). The V gene's germline CDR1 is SGHDN and CDR2 FVKESK. V was clipped by 4 bases and J by 3 bases, with 12 bases between them. The CDR3 covers 15 residues. CDR3 sequence reads: CASSRGDSANEKLFF. DNA for the CDR3: TGTGCCAGCAGCCGCGGAGACAGTGCTAATGAAAAACTGTTTTTT.

Many counts were recorded for this clonotype. The chain joins TRBV15 to TRBJ2-5, with 7 bases identical to TRBD2. The V segment lost 4 bases and the J segment 7 bases; nucleotides outside the gene matches: 6. Germline CDR1 and CDR2: LNHNV and YYDKDF (reference sequence). This CDR3 contains 13 residues. The CDR3 DNA sequence: TGTGCCACCAGCACCCCAGGGAGGGGGACCCAGTACTTC. Protein: CATSTPGRGTQYF.

In its sample, this clonotype was seen many times. This chain uses TRBV5-6 with TRBJ2-1, with 8 positions matching TRBD2. Germline trimming cut 2 bases from V and 9 bases from J; bases unmatched to any gene: 13. The CDR3 loop spans 16 amino acids. Germline V CDR1 and CDR2: SGHDT, YYEEEE. The DNA for the CDR3 is TGTGCCAGCAGCTTATTTTCCGGGACTAGGGTCCGTGAGCAGTTCTTC. Protein product: CASSLFSGTRVREQFF.

This clonotype was counted many times. The chain carries TRBV12-3 or TRBV12-4 and TRBJ2-1; D is possibly TRBD1 (6 bases). The V gene lost 3 bases and the J gene lost 6 bases, with 9 bases spanning the gap. This CDR3 spans 13 amino acids. The CDR3 reads CASSLTGFNEQFF. In nucleotides, the CDR3 is TGTGCCAGCAGTTTGACAGGATTCAATGAGCAGTTCTTC.

The chain uses TRBV28 and TRBJ2-7; D gene ambiguous. V lost 2 bases and J 5 bases, leaving 1 base between the germline ends. The CDR3 totals 10 residues. Germline CDR1 reads MDHEN; CDR2 reads SYDVKM. The CDR3 sequence is CASSLHEQYF. The CDR3 DNA follows: TGTGCCAGCAGTTTACACGAGCAGTACTTC. The variable domain in full, completed from reference TRBV28 and TRBJ2-7, reads DVKVTQSSRYLVKRTGEKVFLECVQDMDHENMFWYRQDPGLGLRLIYFSYDVKMKEKGDIPEGYSVSREKKERFSLILESASTNQTSMYLCASSLHEQYFGPGTRLTVT.

V and J are TRBV19 and TRBJ2-1, with TRBD2 matching 14 bases. V shed 2 bases, J shed 5 bases, and the junction held 2 bases outside the gene matches. CDR1 is LNHDA and CDR2 is SQIVND in the germline V gene (reference sequence). This CDR3 spans 16 amino acids. The CDR3 DNA sequence: TGTGCCAGTAGTATATTGACTAGCGGGAGGGACAATGAGCAGTTCTTC. Translated, it gives CASSILTSGRDNEQFF.